This is a list of T cell receptor beta chains from one sample in a study of blood T cell repertoires in COVID-19. Here immunoSEQ multiplex PCR was the method, and the copy in TCRdb shows in-frame clones only, minus some. The data show 150,000 or so clones, with less than 80% seen just once and more than 3.5% held by the top ten. The sample taken for sequencing was peripheral blood. The receptor source for this set is a woman older than 75 with active or convalescent COVID-19. CDR3s include the opening cysteine and the closing phenylalanine or tryptophan. Each record gives: clone size, V gene, CDR3 protein. Only part of the rows carry a size: once, few, many, or a class if the clone is expanded.

abundance: -; v_gene: TRBV9; CDR3aa: CASSALASGGARTDTQYF
abundance: -; v_gene: TRBV5-5; CDR3aa: CASSFGLAGGRGSYNEQFF
abundance: -; v_gene: TRBV12-3/TRBV12-4; CDR3aa: CASSLRTGVEQYF
abundance: -; v_gene: TRBV6-5; CDR3aa: CASRRAVNTEAFF
abundance: -; v_gene: TRBV6-5; CDR3aa: CASSGQGKVRYGYTF
abundance: few; v_gene: TRBV5-6; CDR3aa: CASSLVGTGNGYTF
abundance: -; v_gene: TRBV6-5; CDR3aa: CASTEHMNTEAFF
abundance: -; v_gene: TRBV5-6; CDR3aa: CASSSEQGGQPQHF
abundance: -; v_gene: TRBV18; CDR3aa: CASSLRQETQYF
abundance: -; v_gene: TRBV14; CDR3aa: CASSQAVSGVDGYTF
abundance: once; v_gene: TRBV2; CDR3aa: CASRDRSSNTGELFF
abundance: -; v_gene: TRBV6-5; CDR3aa: CASSPRQGRNEQYF
abundance: -; v_gene: TRBV19; CDR3aa: CASTSWDREMGEAFF
abundance: -; v_gene: TRBV28; CDR3aa: CASTKTAYNEQFF
abundance: -; v_gene: TRBV30; CDR3aa: CAWSPGQGGGYTF
abundance: -; v_gene: TRBV9; CDR3aa: CASSARVGNEQFF
abundance: once; v_gene: TRBV3-1/TRBV3-2; CDR3aa: CASSQGATSGLNGQFF
abundance: -; v_gene: TRBV28; CDR3aa: CASSLTSGGQETQYF
abundance: -; v_gene: TRBV7-3; CDR3aa: CASSLTQYLEQYF
abundance: -; v_gene: TRBV6-5; CDR3aa: CASSRGGLGNEQFF
abundance: -; v_gene: TRBV29-1; CDR3aa: CSINRDHNYGYTF
abundance: -; v_gene: TRBV19; CDR3aa: CASSRTGDYGYTF
abundance: few; v_gene: TRBV29-1; CDR3aa: CSVEEGRGDTQYF
abundance: once; v_gene: TRBV28; CDR3aa: CASSLAGVRGTYEQYF
abundance: once; v_gene: TRBV19; CDR3aa: CASSISADYPNYGYTF
abundance: -; v_gene: TRBV4-3; CDR3aa: CASSQDGGSDTQYF
abundance: -; v_gene: TRBV6-6; CDR3aa: CASLRGTGELFF
abundance: -; v_gene: TRBV20-1; CDR3aa: CSASREGVRVSYEQYF
abundance: few; v_gene: TRBV9; CDR3aa: CASSVGVSSYEQYF
abundance: -; v_gene: TRBV29-1; CDR3aa: CSVAWDRVNTEAFF
abundance: once; v_gene: TRBV25-1; CDR3aa: CASSPGQGIYSGNTIYF
abundance: -; v_gene: TRBV6-6; CDR3aa: CASSPRGGYQPQHF
abundance: -; v_gene: TRBV27; CDR3aa: CATQSLAGYSYEQYF
abundance: -; v_gene: TRBV28; CDR3aa: CASKTRTVALNEKLFF
abundance: -; v_gene: TRBV7-3; CDR3aa: CASSFASAPDTQYF
abundance: -; v_gene: TRBV4-2; CDR3aa: CASSLFTSGGYNEQFF
abundance: -; v_gene: TRBV2; CDR3aa: CASSGALQFDGYTF
abundance: -; v_gene: TRBV3-1/TRBV3-2; CDR3aa: CASSKGGQVYEQYF
abundance: -; v_gene: TRBV5-1; CDR3aa: CASSFGQGVGSPLHF
abundance: -; v_gene: TRBV12-5; CDR3aa: CASGLTGAAYEQYF
abundance: -; v_gene: TRBV6-5; CDR3aa: CASSTPGQGTDTQYF
abundance: -; v_gene: TRBV30; CDR3aa: CAWSVLVRARNGELFF
abundance: -; v_gene: TRBV6-6; CDR3aa: CASISRDRGYGYTF
abundance: -; v_gene: TRBV3-1/TRBV3-2; CDR3aa: CASSQGRSGGAGELFF
abundance: -; v_gene: TRBV11-3; CDR3aa: CASSFVGSGRNTGELFF
abundance: -; v_gene: TRBV28; CDR3aa: CASIVDRVNTEAFF
abundance: -; v_gene: TRBV7-6; CDR3aa: CASSLEWGGEDTQYF
abundance: -; v_gene: TRBV7-9; CDR3aa: CASSSASIRVAGELFF
abundance: few; v_gene: TRBV4-2; CDR3aa: CASSQGQGGPGELFF
abundance: -; v_gene: TRBV5-1; CDR3aa: CASSSSGRGAYEQYF
abundance: -; v_gene: TRBV4-1; CDR3aa: CASSRADSRDQPQHF
abundance: -; v_gene: TRBV30; CDR3aa: CAWSVLRYSGNTIYF
abundance: -; v_gene: TRBV5-8; CDR3aa: CASSSLFGQGLEQYF